Following are 16 T cell receptor beta chains from one sample sequenced in a study of cytotoxic CD8 clonotypes in ibrutinib-treated CLL. Method: immunoSEQ multiplex PCR; TCRdb's copy keeps in-frame clones and lacks some. There are 40,000 or so clones in the sample; roughly three quarters occur only once, and around 10% lies in the top ten. The input for sequencing was PBMCs, taken at disease progression, from a patient treated with ibrutinib. Receptors originate from a human donor with chronic lymphocytic leukemia.

This sequence joins TRBV11-2 and TRBJ1-1, with D uncertain. The V end was cut by 6 bases, the J end by 3 bases, with 14 bases between. Germline V gene data show CDR1 as SGHAT and CDR2 as FQNNGV. The CDR3 has 14 amino acids. The CDR3 loop is CASSGLNTDTEAFF. DNA for the CDR3: TGTGCCAGCAGTGGTCTCAACACGGACACTGAAGCTTTCTTT.

The chain uses TRBV4-1 and TRBJ2-7; tentative D call: TRBD2 (5 bases). There are 13 residues in the CDR3. Deletions cut 0 bases from V and 3 bases from J, with 6 bases between. The germline V gene has CDR1 MGHRA and CDR2 YSYEKL. CDR3 sequence reads: CASSQETSYEQYF. DNA for the CDR3: TGCGCCAGCAGCCAAGAAACTAGCTACGAGCAGTACTTC.

The chain employs TRBV11-3 and TRBJ2-1; 7 positions agree with TRBD2. Germline trimming cut 0 bases from V and 3 bases from J; bases unmatched to any gene: 11. This CDR3 contains 18 residues. CDR1 is SGHNT and CDR2 is YENEEA in the germline V gene. The CDR3 spells CASSLDQGGSGNYNEQFF. In nucleotides, the CDR3 is TGTGCCAGCAGCTTAGATCAGGGCGGGAGTGGAAACTACAATGAGCAGTTCTTC. Full variable domain (missing parts from reference TRBV11-3 and TRBJ2-1): EAGVVQSPRYKIIEKKQPVAFWCNPISGHNTLYWYLQNLGQGPELLIRYENEEAVDDSQLPKDRFSAERLKGVDSTLKIQPAELGDSAVYLCASSLDQGGSGNYNEQFFGPGTRLTVL.

This clone was counted a few times. The chain joins TRBV7-9 to TRBJ1-2; D possibly corresponds to TRBD1 (6 bases). With 1 base removed from V and 6 bases from J, the gap between germline ends came to 18 bases. The V gene's germline CDR1 is SEHNR and CDR2 FQNEAQ (reference sequence). This CDR3 has 16 residues. The CDR3 spells CASSLEVGYGQNGYTF. In DNA form, the CDR3 reads TGTGCCAGCAGCTTAGAGGTTGGATATGGACAGAATGGCTACACCTTC.

This rearrangement joins TRBV28 to TRBJ1-2; 9 bases align to TRBD1. This CDR3 is built from 15 residues. The junction had 9 bases not matched to a gene; V was cut back by 6 bases and J by 4 bases. The germline gives CDR1 MDHEN, CDR2 SYDVKM. CDR3 sequence: CASRFRQGGSYGYTF. The CDR3 DNA sequence: TGTGCCAGCAGATTTAGACAGGGGGGGAGCTATGGCTACACCTTC.

The CDR3 spells CASGRGDSGNTIYF. Written as DNA, the CDR3 is TGTGCCAGCGGACGAGGTGACTCTGGAAACACCATATATTTT. The rearrangement uses TRBV9 and TRBJ1-3; no definite D call. CDR3 length: 14 residues. Germline CDR1 and CDR2: SGDLS and YYNGEE. Trimming stripped 7 bases from V and 0 bases from J, with 11 bases between.

The V gene is TRBV5-1, the J gene TRBJ2-1, with 10 bases that match TRBD2. This CDR3 is 17 amino acids long. V shed 1 base, J shed 6 bases, and the junction held 10 bases outside the gene matches. Germline V gene data show CDR1 as SGHRS and CDR2 as YFSETQ. DNA of the CDR3: TGCGCCAGCAGCTTGTTGGCTAGCGGGGGCGTTACCAATGAGCAGTTCTTC. It yields the protein CASSLLASGGVTNEQFF.

This chain joins TRBV28 and TRBJ2-7; TRBD1 might be the D (5 bases). Germline lookup yields CDR1 MDHEN and CDR2 SYDVKM. V was shortened by 6 bases and J by 4 bases, with 22 bases between the two germline ends. CDR3 length: 16 amino acids. CDR3 region: CASSSASGSKGYEQYF. CDR3 coding DNA: TGTGCCAGCAGCTCGGCGTCAGGGTCCAAGGGATACGAGCAGTACTTC.

V gene TRBV27 combines with J gene TRBJ1-5; D unresolved. V gave up 2 bases and J gave up 6 bases, with 11 bases separating them. Germline V gene data show CDR1 as MNHEY and CDR2 as SMNVEV (reference sequence). The CDR3 sequence is 14 residues long. The CDR3 region is CASSLGRTGQPQHF. The CDR3, as DNA: TGTGCCAGCAGTTTAGGAAGGACCGGTCAGCCCCAGCATTTT.

J is TRBJ2-3 and V is TRBV18; perhaps TRBD1 as D (6 bases). There are 14 residues in the CDR3. Germline loops: CDR1 KGHSH, CDR2 LQKENI. The germline V and J ends were trimmed by 8 bases and 1 base, with 13 bases remaining between them. The CDR3 reads CASEQGGGTDTQYF. CDR3 DNA sequence: TGTGCCAGCGAGCAAGGGGGAGGCACAGATACGCAGTATTTT.

The chain uses TRBV7-9 and TRBJ1-2; D remains ambiguous. Deletions cut 3 bases from V and 6 bases from J, with 11 bases between. From germline, CDR1 is SEHNR and CDR2 FQNEAQ (reference sequence). This CDR3 contains 13 residues. CDR3 nucleotide sequence: TGTGCCAGCAGCTTCTGGGGAGCGGATGGCTACACCTTC. Its protein product is CASSFWGADGYTF. The entire variable domain, with the rest obtained from reference TRBV7-9 and TRBJ1-2, is as follows: DTGVSQNPRHKITKRGQNVTFRCDPISEHNRLYWYRQTLGQGPEFLTYFQNEAQLEKSRLLSDRFSAERPKGSFSTLEIQRTEQGDSAMYLCASSFWGADGYTFGSGTRLTVV.

The chain uses TRBV27 and TRBJ2-1, with 11 bases matching TRBD2. The CDR3 is made up of 17 amino acids. With V trimmed by 6 bases and J by 7 bases, 14 bases remained unmatched. The germline CDR1 and CDR2 sequences are MNHEY and SMNVEV (reference sequence). The CDR3 loop is CASRSPGLADLRNEQFF. The DNA of the CDR3 is TGTGCCAGCAGATCCCCGGGACTAGCGGACTTAAGGAATGAGCAGTTCTTC.

The rearrangement links TRBV19 to TRBJ1-5; D call uncertain. This CDR3 has 14 amino acids. The germline V gene has CDR1 LNHDA and CDR2 SQIVND (reference sequence). Deletions cut 9 bases from V and 2 bases from J, with 14 bases between. CDR3: CASGEGFGNQPQHF. The CDR3 DNA reads TGTGCCAGCGGAGAAGGATTTGGCAATCAGCCCCAGCATTTT. The whole variable domain, remainder taken from reference TRBV19 and TRBJ1-5, is DGGITQSPKYLFRKEGQNVTLSCEQNLNHDAMYWYRQDPGQGLRLIYYSQIVNDFQKGDIAEGYSVSREKKESFPLTVTSAQKNPTAFYLCASGEGFGNQPQHFGDGTRLSIL.

The chain joins TRBV5-1 to TRBJ1-1; no reliable D call. CDR1 is SGHRS and CDR2 is YFSETQ in the germline V gene. Trimming cost V 1 base and J 2 bases, with 6 bases left between them. CDR3 length: 13 amino acids. Here the CDR3 reads CASSLKFNTEAFF. The CDR3 nucleotides read TGCGCCAGCAGCTTGAAGTTCAACACTGAAGCTTTCTTT.

This chain links TRBV4-1 with TRBJ2-3, with 7 bases lining up with TRBD2. Looked up from germline, CDR1 is MGHRA and CDR2 is YSYEKL. The CDR3 runs to 15 residues. V dropped 1 base and J dropped 4; count of bases not matched to a gene: 5. CDR3 sequence: CASSQVAGVADTQYF. The CDR3 nucleotides are TGCGCCAGCAGCCAAGTCGCGGGAGTGGCAGATACGCAGTATTTT.

The rearrangement joins TRBV5-1 to TRBJ2-3, with 9 positions matching TRBD2. CDR1 SGHRS and CDR2 YFSETQ come from the germline V gene. Trimming removed 0 bases from V and 0 bases from J; junction bases left unmatched: 2. This CDR3 region has 16 residues. The CDR3, as DNA: TGCGCCAGCAGCTTGGGCGCGGGAGGGAGCACAGATACGCAGTATTTT. This encodes CASSLGAGGSTDTQYF.